These T cell receptor beta chains were read from a single sample in a study of human versus mouse CDR3 diversity and MHC coevolution. Generated by immunoSEQ multiplex PCR, the TCRdb table keeps only in-frame clones and is missing some. The sample includes tens of thousands of clones, roughly 93% of them seen just once. Sequencing was performed on naive CD4+ T cells from blood. These receptors all stem from a person aged 55-75 years in good health. CDR3s include the opening cysteine and the closing phenylalanine or tryptophan. The order of the fields is J gene, D gene, clone size, V gene, CDR3 protein, CDR3 DNA. The D gene is left open where the match is weak. Where a row states a size, it is once, few, many or the class of an expanded clone; other rows omit it.

TRBJ2-1	TRBD2	.	TRBV18	CASSPPLAGGGNEQFF	TGTGCCAGCTCACCCCCTCTAGCGGGAGGTGGCAATGAGCAGTTCTTC
TRBJ2-7	TRBD1	.	TRBV5-1	CASQQGSSYEQYF	TGCGCCAGTCAACAGGGGTCCTCCTACGAGCAGTACTTC
TRBJ1-5	TRBD1	.	TRBV27	CASSAGTGGNQPQHF	TGTGCCAGCAGTGCCGGGACAGGGGGCAATCAGCCCCAGCATTTT
TRBJ2-2	.	few	TRBV10-3	CAISELTGELFF	TGTGCCATCAGTGAACTTACCGGGGAGCTGTTTTTT
TRBJ2-1	TRBD2	.	TRBV5-4	CASSGKASGSHEQFF	TGTGCCAGCAGCGGGAAGGCTAGCGGGAGCCATGAGCAGTTCTTC
TRBJ1-1	.	.	TRBV7-2	CASSPRRQTEAFF	TGTGCCAGCAGCCCCCGCAGGCAGACTGAAGCTTTCTTT
TRBJ2-5	TRBD2	.	TRBV5-1	CASSQKRLAGFETQYF	TGCGCCAGCAGCCAGAAAAGACTAGCGGGATTTGAGACCCAGTACTTC
TRBJ2-7	TRBD2	.	TRBV6-5	CASTRLAVPYEQYF	TGTGCCAGCACCAGACTAGCTGTTCCCTACGAGCAGTACTTC
TRBJ2-7	TRBD1	.	TRBV12-5	CASGGTGGSYEQYF	TGTGCTAGTGGGGGGACAGGGGGCTCCTACGAGCAGTACTTC
TRBJ2-5	.	.	TRBV11-3	CASSLEEGETQYF	TGTGCCAGCAGCTTAGAGGAGGGGGAGACCCAGTACTTC
TRBJ1-2	TRBD1	.	TRBV6-5	CASRTGQGRNYGYTF	TGTGCCAGCAGGACAGGACAGGGGCGTAACTATGGCTACACCTTC
TRBJ2-1	.	.	TRBV10-1	CASSVSGSRYNEQFF	TGCGCCAGCAGTGTGTCCGGGAGTCGCTACAATGAGCAGTTCTTC
TRBJ1-1	TRBD1	few	TRBV14	CASSHDRDDTEAFF	TGTGCCAGCAGCCATGACAGGGATGACACTGAAGCTTTCTTT
TRBJ1-3	TRBD1	.	TRBV28	CASSSPTGAGGNTIYF	TGTGCCAGCAGTAGCCCGACAGGGGCGGGGGGAAACACCATATATTTT
TRBJ1-2	.	.	TRBV13	CASSLRGIGINYGYTF	TGTGCCAGCAGCTTACGGGGGATCGGCATCAACTATGGCTACACCTTC
TRBJ1-1	.	.	TRBV15	CATSTEIGGEAFF	TGTGCCACCAGCACAGAGATCGGAGGGGAGGCTTTCTTT
TRBJ2-5	.	once	TRBV12-5	CASGLEVAARGETQYF	TGTGCTAGTGGTTTGGAGGTAGCGGCCCGGGGGGAGACCCAGTACTTC
TRBJ2-5	.	.	TRBV11-2	CASSFGGPKGETQYF	TGTGCCAGCAGCTTCGGGGGGCCCAAGGGGGAGACCCAGTACTTC
TRBJ1-2	.	once	TRBV28	CASQSNYGYTF	TGTGCCAGCCAGTCTAACTATGGCTACACCTTC
TRBJ2-3	.	.	TRBV6-1	CASRLRRSTDTQYF	TGTGCCAGCAGACTAAGGAGAAGCACAGATACGCAGTATTTT
TRBJ1-2	.	.	TRBV5-4	CASSLRRELYTF	TGTGCCAGCAGCTTGAGGAGGGAACTCTACACCTTC
TRBJ1-2	TRBD1	.	TRBV28	CASSLATGGRGYTF	TGTGCCAGCAGTTTAGCCACAGGGGGCAGGGGCTACACCTTC
TRBJ1-1	TRBD1	.	TRBV19	CASSIWQGASLSTEAFF	TGTGCCAGTAGTATATGGCAGGGGGCGAGTCTGAGCACTGAAGCTTTCTTT
TRBJ1-1	TRBD1	.	TRBV29-1	CSASQGGLGTEAFF	TGCAGCGCAAGCCAGGGGGGATTGGGCACTGAAGCTTTCTTT
TRBJ2-4	TRBD2	.	TRBV29-1	CSVGGVLAKNIQYF	TGCAGCGTGGGGGGGGTACTAGCCAAAAACATTCAGTACTTC
TRBJ2-3	.	once	TRBV29-1	CSVNRREITDTQYF	TGCAGCGTTAACCGTCGGGAAATCACAGATACGCAGTATTTT
TRBJ2-1	TRBD2	.	TRBV19	CASSIVAGGRAYNEQFF	TGTGCCAGTAGTATAGTCGCAGGCGGGAGGGCCTACAATGAGCAGTTCTTC
TRBJ2-1	TRBD1	.	TRBV6-4	CASSDSMGQGWNEQFF	TGTGCCAGCAGTGACTCGATGGGACAGGGGTGGAATGAGCAGTTCTTC
TRBJ1-1	.	.	TRBV27	CASTRGRMRYSNTEAFF	TGTGCCAGCACAAGGGGAAGGATGCGATATTCGAACACTGAAGCTTTCTTT
TRBJ1-4	TRBD1	.	TRBV6-6	CASSSRDSTNEKLFF	TGTGCCAGCAGTTCACGGGACAGTACTAATGAAAAACTGTTTTTT
TRBJ1-3	.	.	TRBV19	CASSEGLHSGNTIYF	TGTGCCAGTAGCGAGGGCCTTCACTCTGGAAACACCATATATTTT
TRBJ1-4	.	.	TRBV21-1	CASSKPRGGINEKLFF	TGTGCCAGCAGCAAGCCTCGTGGGGGGATTAATGAAAAACTGTTTTTT
TRBJ2-1	TRBD2	.	TRBV5-1	CASSSLAGAPYNEQFF	TGCGCCAGCAGCTCCCTAGCGGGGGCCCCTTACAATGAGCAGTTCTTC
TRBJ2-1	TRBD1	.	TRBV30	CAWSVQGNEQFF	TGTGCCTGGAGTGTACAGGGGAATGAGCAGTTCTTC
TRBJ1-5	.	.	TRBV14	CASSRGGNQYQPQHF	TGTGCCAGCAGCAGGGGGGGTAATCAGTATCAGCCCCAGCATTTT
TRBJ2-3	TRBD2	once	TRBV11-2	CASSLDGTSGRPPSTDTQYF	TGTGCCAGCAGCTTAGATGGGACTAGCGGGAGGCCCCCTAGCACAGATACGCAGTATTTT
TRBJ1-1	.	.	TRBV7-9	CASSLGGRVITEAFF	TGTGCCAGCAGCTTAGGGGGCAGGGTGATCACTGAAGCTTTCTTT
TRBJ1-1	TRBD1	.	TRBV29-1	CSVNGGGQGALYTEAFF	TGCAGCGTTAACGGGGGAGGACAGGGGGCTCTATACACTGAAGCTTTCTTT